A single sample gave rise to the 18 T cell receptor beta chains below, sequenced in a study of tumor-infiltrating lymphocytes in primary liver carcinoma (dated by TCRdb to the late 2010s). For sequencing, an Illumina HiSeq 2500 was employed. TCRbeta-specific cDNA was reverse-transcribed from roughly 500 ng total RNA using a constant-region primer and ProtoScript II reverse transcriptase. Construction of the TCRbeta libraries relied on three nested rounds of multiplex PCR, following a slightly modified ARM-PCR procedure. The first two PCR rounds used multiplex TRBV1-TRBV30 forward primers with a Cbeta reverse primer, each for about 9 cycles. In-frame beta chains were kept once TCRdb had trimmed the public reads at Q25 with fastp and called clones with MiXCR. Here each entry gathers all rows of one CDR3 protein and keeps the most common genes and DNA. The sample table shows 300,000 to 350,000 distinct CDR3 sequences, and approximately 54% are seen once. 17% of the sample belongs to the ten largest clones.

RNA from unsorted whole blood was extracted with TRIzol reagent, and germline DNA was obtained with the DNeasy Blood & Tissue kit. The specimen was peripheral blood. The receptors shown here come from a woman in her twenties or thirties with primary liver carcinoma and hepatitis B virus infection.

Note on this clonotype: This sequence may be a read error, since a much larger clone differs from it by one base. The chain links TRBV6-5 to TRBJ2-7, with D perhaps TRBD1 (5 bases). Germline CDR1 and CDR2: MNHEY and SVGAGI. The CDR3 runs 15 residues. The V gene lost 5 bases and the J gene lost 0 bases, with 14 bases spanning the gap. CDR3 in amino acids: CASSTRQCSSYEQYF. The CDR3 DNA sequence: TGTGCCAGCAGTACCCGACAGTGTAGCTCCTACGAGCAGTACTTC.

There are many counts of this clonotype. This chain uses TRBV11-3 with TRBJ2-1, with D uncertain. V lost 7 bases, J lost 8 bases, and 15 bases lay in between. CDR1 and CDR2 (germline): SGHNT, YENEEA. CDR3 length equals 13 residues. CDR3 DNA: TGTGCCAGCACCCCTTGGCAAGCCGATGAGCAGTTCTTC. This gives the protein CASTPWQADEQFF. Drawing the rest from reference TRBV11-3 and TRBJ2-1, the complete variable domain is EAGVVQSPRYKIIEKKQPVAFWCNPISGHNTLYWYLQNLGQGPELLIRYENEEAVDDSQLPKDRFSAERLKGVDSTLKIQPAELGDSAVYLCASTPWQADEQFFGPGTRLTVL.

This clonotype came up a few times. The chain links TRBV13 to TRBJ2-7; 7 bases match TRBD2. Germline CDR1 PRHDT, CDR2 FYEKMQ (reference sequence). Losses at the gene ends were 6 bases for V and 2 bases for J; bases not matched to a gene: 7. CDR3 length: 14 amino acids. In DNA, the CDR3 is TGTGCCAGCAGGAGATCGGGGGGAACCTACGAGCAGTACTTC. Translating it yields CASRRSGGTYEQYF.

This clonotype was counted a single time. The CDR3 loop reads CASSSGSGGANVLTF. CDR3 nucleotide sequence: TGTGCCAGTAGCTCGGGGTCAGGTGGGGCCAACGTCCTGACTTTC. V and J are TRBV19 and TRBJ2-6, with D perhaps TRBD2 (5 bases). Germline V gene lookup returns CDR1 LNHDA and CDR2 SQIVND (reference sequence). The ends were cut back, 6 bases at V and 3 bases at J, with 12 bases in the middle. This CDR3 contains 15 residues.

This clonotype occurred many times. This chain uses TRBV11-2 with TRBJ2-7; tentative D call: TRBD1 (6 bases). V lost 5 bases and J lost 2, with 19 bases in between. The CDR3 contains 16 residues. Germline CDR1 and CDR2: SGHAT and FQNNGV. The chain's CDR3 is CASSQGTFTSTYEQYF. As DNA, the CDR3 is TGTGCCAGCAGCCAGGGGACGTTCACGAGCACCTACGAGCAGTACTTC.

This clonotype showed up just a few times. Given a much more abundant clone one base away, this may be a read error. This rearrangement joins TRBV11-3 to TRBJ2-1; D perhaps matches TRBD2 (6 bases). CDR1 and CDR2 (germline): SGHNT, YENEEA. The CDR3 contains 16 residues. Here the CDR3 DNA reads TGTGCCAGCAGCGAAGGTGAGGGTAGCGGCTACAATGGGCAGTTCTTC. This encodes CASSEGEGSGYNGQFF. Together with reference TRBV11-3 and TRBJ2-1, the CDR3 gives the full variable domain: EAGVVQSPRYKIIEKKQPVAFWCNPISGHNTLYWYLQNLGQGPELLIRYENEEAVDDSQLPKDRFSAERLKGVDSTLKIQPAELGDSAVYLCASSEGEGSGYNGQFFGPGTRLTVL.

This clonotype came up a few times. The rearrangement joins TRBV5-5 to TRBJ2-7; D is undetermined. Trimming took off 7 bases at V and 1 base at J, with 18 bases between the two ends. CDR3 size: 15 residues. Per germline, CDR1 SGHKS and CDR2 YYEKEE (reference sequence). The CDR3 reads CASRPVTSPSYEQYF. As DNA, the CDR3 is TGTGCCAGCCGCCCCGTCACAAGCCCTTCCTACGAGCAGTACTTC.

Comment on this clonotype: One base away lies a much larger clone, so this may be a sequencing read error. The chain has TRBV29-1 and TRBJ2-7; no clear D. Germline lookup yields CDR1 SQVTM and CDR2 ANQGSEA. The CDR3 is 12 residues long. V was trimmed by 6 bases and J by 5 bases, leaving 14 bases between them. The CDR3 DNA is TGCAGCGTCTATACCGTGGGGAACGAGCAGTACTTC. Encoded protein: CSVYTVGNEQYF.

In the case of this clonotype: At one end the junction does not follow the germline gene, possibly because of a read error. The gene calls are TRBV6-5 and TRBJ2-1, with a possible D match to TRBD2 (5 bases). The CDR3 is 17 residues long. Germline V gene sequence: CDR1 MNHEY, CDR2 SVGAGI. This CDR3 is CTSSYSRAELVGNEQFF. The CDR3 nucleotides read TGTACCAGCAGTTACTCTAGGGCGGAACTAGTGGGGAATGAGCAGTTCTTC.

This clonotype was counted many times. The CDR3 nucleotides read TGCAGCGTTGATGACACCACAGATACGCAGTATTTT. This codes for CSVDDTTDTQYF. The chain employs TRBV29-1 and TRBJ2-3; D remains unclear. V lost 3 bases and J lost 2, with 6 bases in between. The CDR3 covers 12 residues. The germline gives CDR1 SQVTM, CDR2 ANQGSEA.

This chain connects TRBV12-3 or TRBV12-4 to TRBJ1-1, with D uncertain. Trimming took 3 bases from V and 4 from J, leaving 9 bases between them. The CDR3 length is 13 residues. The CDR3: CASSLMESTEAFF. The CDR3 DNA sequence: TGTGCCAGCAGTTTGATGGAGAGCACTGAAGCTTTCTTT.

This clonotype was counted a few times. V usage is TRBV6-1 and J usage is TRBJ2-4; TRBD1 agrees at 8 bases. V trimming: 3 bases; J trimming: 4 bases; junction bases outside the gene matches: 11. The CDR3 has 17 residues. CDR1 is MNHNS, CDR2 SASEGT, per germline. CDR3 in DNA: TGTGCCAGCAGTGATTTTGGGGGGACAGGTCCTAAAAACATTCAGTACTTC. This gives the protein CASSDFGGTGPKNIQYF.

This clonotype was observed a single time. This chain uses TRBV10-2 with TRBJ2-3, with D tentatively TRBD1 (6 bases). Per germline, CDR1 WSHSY and CDR2 SAAADI. Trimming stripped 9 bases from V and 7 bases from J, with 23 bases between. The CDR3 has 15 amino acids. CDR3 coding DNA: TGCGCCAGTACCGACTGGGGGCCGTACGCGAATACGCAGTATTTT. Translated, it gives CASTDWGPYANTQYF.

For this clonotype: An end of the junction differs from the germline gene, which may be a read error. V gene TRBV5-6 combines with J gene TRBJ2-5; 10 bases match TRBD2. Germline V lookup: CDR1 SGHDT, CDR2 YYEEEE. The length of the CDR3 is 16 residues. CDR3 sequence (DNA): TGTGCCAGCAGCTTTCAGGCCGGGACTAGCGTAAGAGGGCCCCCCTTC. This sequence encodes CASSFQAGTSVRGPPF.

This clonotype was counted between two and nine times. The chain uses TRBV5-4 and TRBJ1-1, with 9 bases identical to TRBD1. Germline loops: CDR1 SGHNT, CDR2 YYREEE (reference sequence). V trimming: 4 bases; J trimming: 2 bases; junction bases outside the gene matches: 6. The CDR3 loop spans 15 amino acids. The CDR3 DNA sequence: TGTGCCAGCAGCGGACAGGGGCCACCAAACACTGAAGCTTTCTTT. It specifies CASSGQGPPNTEAFF.

With regard to this clonotype: One end of the junction is discordant with germline, which a read error may explain. This chain uses TRBV11-2 with TRBJ2-1; 8 positions agree with TRBD1. The germline V gene has CDR1 SGHAT and CDR2 FQNNGV. This CDR3 has 15 amino acids. This CDR3 is CASSLPGQVLAEKFF. CDR3 sequence (DNA): TGCGCCAGCAGCTTACCGGGACAGGTTTTGGCTGAGAAGTTCTTC.

With regard to this clonotype: This could be a read error, since a much larger clone is one nucleotide away. The chain carries TRBV6-6 and TRBJ1-2; possible D gene TRBD1, 6 bases. CDR1 is MNHNY, CDR2 SVGAGI, per germline (reference sequence). Trimming pared 9 bases from V and 6 bases from J, leaving 20 bases between. This CDR3 contains 14 residues. CDR3 coding DNA: TGTGCCAGAAGACCCTCCGGGGGGGCTGATGGCTACACCTTC. Translated, it gives CARRPSGGADGYTF.

The table lists this clonotype with many counts. V gene TRBV5-6 combines with J gene TRBJ2-1; D gene ambiguous. CDR3 size: 13 residues. Germline CDR1 is SGHDT and CDR2 is YYEEEE. Trimming removed 0 bases from V and 7 bases from J, with 8 bases in between. DNA for the CDR3: TGTGCCAGCAGCTTGGGTAGATGGAATGAGCAGTTCTTC. This translates into CASSLGRWNEQFF.